These 25 T cell receptor beta chains were sequenced from one sample in a study of T-cell reconstitution after alpha-beta-depleted transplantation in children. Preparation of the TCRbeta library was carried out with unique molecular identifiers. In TCRdb, the PCR reads were re-called with MiXCR into one record per CDR3 protein. This sample has 500,000 or so distinct CDR3 sequences, with 30% to 35% found just once. The sample consisted of PBMCs from the stem cell graft donor, taken from the stem cell graft. These receptors were collected from a human donor who donated a stem cell graft to a child with aplastic anemia.

The sample holds a few counts of this clonotype. The chain joins TRBV2 to TRBJ2-1, with D maybe TRBD2 (5 bases). The germline V gene has CDR1 SNHLY and CDR2 FYNNEI. CDR3 size: 14 residues. V lost 5 bases, J lost 0 bases, and 8 bases lay in between. The CDR3 sequence: CASSFAGSYNEQFF. The CDR3 DNA sequence: TGTGCCAGCAGTTTCGCGGGCTCCTACAATGAGCAGTTCTTC.

The chain links TRBV29-1 to TRBJ1-1; D call uncertain. Germline assignment: CDR1 SQVTM and CDR2 ANQGSEA. V was clipped by 6 bases and J by 1 base, with 6 bases between them. This CDR3 spans 11 amino acids. The CDR3 sequence is CSVLKNTEAFF. The DNA for the CDR3 is TGCAGCGTCCTCAAGAACACTGAAGCTTTCTTT.

This rearrangement joins TRBV11-2 to TRBJ2-3; 7 bases fit TRBD1. With 5 bases clipped from V and 2 bases from J, the junction kept 10 bases outside the gene matches. This CDR3 has 16 amino acids. The V gene's germline CDR1 is SGHAT and CDR2 FQNNGV. CDR3 sequence (DNA): TGTGCCAGCAGCCTCCGACGTGACAGGGTCACAGATACGCAGTATTTT. This codes for CASSLRRDRVTDTQYF.

There are a few counts of this clonotype. The chain uses TRBV20-1 and TRBJ2-7; TRBD2 agrees at 12 bases. The CDR3 totals 14 residues. CDR1 and CDR2 from the germline V gene are DFQATT and SNEGSKA (reference sequence). Germline trimming cut 6 bases from V and 0 bases from J; bases unmatched to any gene: 3. The CDR3 loop is CSAKTSGSSYEQYF. CDR3 in DNA: TGCAGTGCAAAGACTAGCGGGAGCTCCTACGAGCAGTACTTC.

A few counts support this clonotype. This chain links TRBV5-1 with TRBJ2-7, with 13 bases that match TRBD2. The CDR3 spans 18 residues. V gave up 0 bases and J gave up 5 bases; unmatched junction bases: 11. CDR1 is SGHRS, CDR2 YFSETQ, per germline. CDR3 nucleotides: TGCGCCAGCAGCTTGGGGGGGAAACTAGCGGGAGGGCCCCACGAGCAGTACGTC. Protein product: CASSLGGKLAGGPHEQYV.

The V gene is TRBV5-4, the J gene TRBJ2-1, with 7 bases identical to TRBD1. The CDR3 spans 15 residues. CDR1 and CDR2 from the germline V gene are SGHNT and YYREEE (reference sequence). V was pared by 3 bases and J by 2 bases, with 5 bases of the junction left unmatched. CDR3 DNA: TGTGCCAGCAGCTACGACAGGGTCGCCTACAATGAGCAGTTCTTC. Translating gives CASSYDRVAYNEQFF.

This clonotype was picked up many times. The V call is TRBV29-1, the J call TRBJ2-7, with D perhaps being TRBD1 or TRBD2 (5 bases each). Trimming shortened V by 5 bases and J by 3 bases, and 17 bases separated the two germline ends. From germline, CDR1 is SQVTM and CDR2 ANQGSEA. The CDR3 is 14 amino acids. CDR3 region: CSVTLPGRNYEQYF. The CDR3 DNA sequence: TGCAGCGTTACCTTGCCGGGACGGAACTACGAGCAGTACTTC.

This clonotype was seen only a few times. The rearrangement uses TRBV28 and TRBJ2-7, with TRBD1 as a possible D gene (6 bases). The V end was cut by 5 bases, the J end by 1 base, with 15 bases between. CDR1 MDHEN and CDR2 SYDVKM come from the germline V gene. The CDR3 covers 15 residues. CDR3 nucleotide sequence: TGTGCCAGCAGTCCGTTAGTGGACAGTTCCTACGAGCAGTACTTC. This codes for CASSPLVDSSYEQYF.

In this sample, this clonotype turned up a few times. V usage is TRBV27 and J usage is TRBJ2-7, with D tentatively TRBD2 (6 bases). The CDR3 is made up of 17 amino acids. V lost 0 bases and J lost 2, with 17 bases in between. Germline CDR1 and CDR2: MNHEY and SMNVEV (reference sequence). CDR3 region: CASSLSGQRAIAYEQYF. The DNA for the CDR3 is TGTGCCAGCAGTTTATCAGGGCAGCGGGCAATTGCCTACGAGCAGTACTTC.

This clonotype was seen only a few times. The rearrangement links TRBV10-2 to TRBJ2-3; the D gene is possibly TRBD1 (6 bases). This CDR3 has 14 residues. Germline V lookup: CDR1 WSHSY, CDR2 SAAADI. V gave up 8 bases and J gave up 2 bases, with 14 bases separating them. The CDR3 region is CASQGWAATDTQYF. The CDR3 coding sequence is TGCGCCAGCCAGGGGTGGGCGGCCACAGATACGCAGTATTTT.

The chain has TRBV5-4 and TRBJ2-7; 10 bases match TRBD1. The CDR3 covers 14 residues. V shed 3 bases and J 4 bases; nucleotides not matched to a gene: 4. Per germline, CDR1 SGHNT and CDR2 YYREEE (reference sequence). CDR3 in amino acids: CASSWGQGRYEQYF. The CDR3 DNA is TGTGCCAGCAGCTGGGGACAGGGGCGGTACGAGCAGTACTTC.

This clonotype was observed a handful of times. The chain recombines TRBV5-4 with TRBJ2-2; a possible D gene is TRBD2 (6 bases). The germline gives CDR1 SGHNT, CDR2 YYREEE (reference sequence). The length of the CDR3 is 14 residues. Trimming took off 4 bases at V and 7 bases at J, with 14 bases between the two ends. The CDR3 DNA is TGTGCCAGCAGCAGCCGGGACTTCAGCGGGGAGCTGTTTTTT. Its translation: CASSSRDFSGELFF.

There are a few counts of this clonotype. The V gene is TRBV20-1, the J gene TRBJ1-5, with unresolved D. V was pared by 0 bases and J by 5 bases, with 11 bases between. Germline CDR1 is DFQATT and CDR2 is SNEGSKA (reference sequence). There are 14 residues in the CDR3. The CDR3 reads CSARDRKGYQPQHF. CDR3 DNA sequence: TGCAGTGCTAGAGATAGGAAAGGGTATCAGCCCCAGCATTTT.

The rearrangement joins TRBV5-6 to TRBJ1-1; a possible D gene is TRBD1 (5 bases). Trimming pared 0 bases from V and 1 base from J, leaving 10 bases between. The CDR3 is 15 residues long. Germline lookup yields CDR1 SGHDT and CDR2 YYEEEE. CDR3: CASSLVGRANTEAFF. As DNA, the CDR3 is TGTGCCAGCAGCTTGGTGGGCAGGGCGAACACTGAAGCTTTCTTT. Complete variable domain (other parts from reference TRBV5-6 and TRBJ1-1): DAGVTQSPTHLIKTRGQQVTLRCSPKSGHDTVSWYQQALGQGPQFIFQYYEEEERQRGNFPDRFSGHQFPNYSSELNVNALLLGDSALYLCASSLVGRANTEAFFGQGTRLTVV.

V gene TRBV5-1 combines with J gene TRBJ1-6; D unclear. Between the trimmed V and J ends, which lost 4 bases and 6 bases, there was a span of 8 bases. Germline CDR1 SGHRS, CDR2 YFSETQ. The CDR3 is 13 amino acids. The chain's CDR3 is CASSPSRNSPLHF. The CDR3 DNA follows: TGCGCCAGCAGCCCCAGTCGTAATTCACCCCTCCACTTT.

The gene calls are TRBV11-1 and TRBJ2-1; D not resolved. CDR1 SGHAT and CDR2 FQDESV come from the germline V gene (reference sequence). The CDR3 length is 15 residues. Trimming left V 0 bases short and J 4 bases short, with 10 bases between. CDR3 region: CASSLAVVAYNEQFF. DNA of the CDR3: TGTGCCAGCAGCTTAGCCGTAGTCGCATACAATGAGCAGTTCTTC.

The rearrangement joins TRBV3-1 to TRBJ2-6, with D perhaps matching TRBD2 (5 bases). Germline V gives CDR1 LGHDT, CDR2 YNNKEL (reference sequence). The V gene lost 0 bases and the J gene lost 5 bases, with 11 bases spanning the gap. This CDR3 region has 16 residues. The CDR3, as DNA: TGTGCCAGCAGCCAAGATGGGCTGGACTGGGCCAACGTCCTGACTTTC. Encoded protein: CASSQDGLDWANVLTF.

This clonotype showed up just a few times. The V and J genes are TRBV30 and TRBJ2-1; D is possibly TRBD2 (6 bases). This CDR3 region has 14 residues. The germline CDR1 and CDR2 sequences are GTSNPN and SVGIG (reference sequence). V was pared by 4 bases and J by 0 bases, with 10 bases between. The CDR3 is CAWTAGLSYNEQFF. The CDR3 region has the DNA TGTGCCTGGACAGCGGGTCTCTCCTACAATGAGCAGTTCTTC. Full variable domain (missing parts from reference TRBV30 and TRBJ2-1): SQTIHQWPATLVQPVGSPLSLECTVEGTSNPNLYWYRQAAGRGLQLLFYSVGIGQISSEVPQNLSASRPQDRQFILSSKKLLLSDSGFYLCAWTAGLSYNEQFFGPGTRLTVL.

This clonotype was counted only a few times. The V gene is TRBV20-1, the J gene TRBJ2-3, with D maybe TRBD1 (6 bases). This CDR3 is built from 14 residues. In germline, CDR1 is DFQATT, CDR2 SNEGSKA (reference sequence). Between the trimmed V and J ends, which lost 6 bases and 2 bases, there was a span of 15 bases. CDR3 DNA: TGCAGTGCATTATACAGGGCCTCCACAGATACGCAGTATTTT. This encodes CSALYRASTDTQYF.

This clonotype came up a few times. The chain carries TRBV29-1 and TRBJ2-1; a possible D gene is TRBD1 (5 bases). CDR3 length: 17 amino acids. The V gene's germline CDR1 is SQVTM and CDR2 ANQGSEA. Trimming took off 3 bases at V and 6 bases at J, with 24 bases between the two ends. The CDR3 protein is CSVDPLVWPRASNEQFF. The CDR3 nucleotides are TGCAGCGTTGACCCCCTGGTCTGGCCCAGGGCGAGCAATGAGCAGTTCTTC.

The V gene is TRBV20-1, the J gene TRBJ2-1, with 11 positions matching TRBD2. This CDR3 is 16 amino acids long. The germline gives CDR1 DFQATT, CDR2 SNEGSKA (reference sequence). V was clipped by 3 bases and J by 7 bases; unmatched bases: 11. DNA for the CDR3: TGCAGTGCTAGCGGTCCCATAGCGGGAGGGCCGAATGAGCAGTTCTTC. As protein: CSASGPIAGGPNEQFF.

The gene calls are TRBV7-3 and TRBJ2-2, with 9 bases identical to TRBD2. Germline assignment: CDR1 SGHTA and CDR2 FQGTGA. This CDR3 has 16 residues. V shed 3 bases and J 4 bases; nucleotides not matched to a gene: 6. The CDR3 bases are TGTGCCAGCAGCTTTTCAGGCGGGAGGGTCACCGGGGAGCTGTTTTTT. Encoded protein: CASSFSGGRVTGELFF.

This sequence joins TRBV20-1 and TRBJ2-1; the match to TRBD2 covers 8 bases. Germline trimming cut 5 bases from V and 0 bases from J; bases unmatched to any gene: 3. CDR1 DFQATT and CDR2 SNEGSKA come from the germline V gene (reference sequence). The CDR3 is made up of 14 amino acids. CDR3 sequence reads: CSAGSGTSYNEQFF. Written as DNA, the CDR3 is TGCAGTGCTGGTAGCGGGACCTCCTACAATGAGCAGTTCTTC.

This clonotype was observed once. The chain uses TRBV7-9 and TRBJ2-7, with D unresolved. Germline V CDR1 and CDR2: SEHNR, FQNEAQ (reference sequence). CDR3 length: 16 residues. The V gene lost 5 bases and the J gene lost 2 bases, with 19 bases spanning the gap. In DNA form, the CDR3 reads TGTGCCAGCAGCCTCAAGGCCGTGGGTAGCACCTACGAGCAGTACGTC. As protein: CASSLKAVGSTYEQYV.

The gene calls are TRBV7-2 and TRBJ2-7; D possibly corresponds to TRBD2 (5 bases). This CDR3 spans 15 amino acids. The germline V and J ends were trimmed by 1 base and 0 bases, with 10 bases remaining between them. Germline values: CDR1 SGHTA, CDR2 FQGNSA. The CDR3 nucleotides are TGTGCCAGCAGCTTAGAGACGGCGGGCTCCTACGAGCAGTACTTC. Translation: CASSLETAGSYEQYF.